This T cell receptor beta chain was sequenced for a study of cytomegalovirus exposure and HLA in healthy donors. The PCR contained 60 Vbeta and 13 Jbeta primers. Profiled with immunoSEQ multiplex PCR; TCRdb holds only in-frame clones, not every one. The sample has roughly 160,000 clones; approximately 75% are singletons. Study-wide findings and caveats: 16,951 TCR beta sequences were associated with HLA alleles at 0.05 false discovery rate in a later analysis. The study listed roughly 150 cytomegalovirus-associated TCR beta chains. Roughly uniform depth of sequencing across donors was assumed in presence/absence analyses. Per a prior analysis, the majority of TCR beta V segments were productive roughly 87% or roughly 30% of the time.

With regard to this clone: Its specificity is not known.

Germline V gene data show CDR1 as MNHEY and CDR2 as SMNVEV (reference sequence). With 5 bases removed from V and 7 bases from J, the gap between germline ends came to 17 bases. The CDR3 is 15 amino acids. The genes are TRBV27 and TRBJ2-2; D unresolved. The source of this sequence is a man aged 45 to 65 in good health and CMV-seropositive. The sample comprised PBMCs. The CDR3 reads CASSTFGSPVGELFF. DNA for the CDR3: TGTGCCAGCAGTACCTTCGGGTCGCCCGTCGGGGAGCTGTTTTTT.